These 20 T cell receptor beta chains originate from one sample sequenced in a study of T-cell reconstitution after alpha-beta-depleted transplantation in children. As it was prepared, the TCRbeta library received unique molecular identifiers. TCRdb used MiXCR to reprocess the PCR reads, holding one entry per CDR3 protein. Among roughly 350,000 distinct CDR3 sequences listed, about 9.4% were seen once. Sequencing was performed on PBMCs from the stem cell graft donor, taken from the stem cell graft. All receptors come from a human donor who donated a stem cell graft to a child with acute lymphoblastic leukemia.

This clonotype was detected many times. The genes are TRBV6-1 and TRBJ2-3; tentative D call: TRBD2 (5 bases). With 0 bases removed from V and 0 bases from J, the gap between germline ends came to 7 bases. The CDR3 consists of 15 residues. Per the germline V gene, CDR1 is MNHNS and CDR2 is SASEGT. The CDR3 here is CASSEAAGSTDTQYF. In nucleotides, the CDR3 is TGTGCCAGCAGTGAAGCGGCGGGCAGCACAGATACGCAGTATTTT.

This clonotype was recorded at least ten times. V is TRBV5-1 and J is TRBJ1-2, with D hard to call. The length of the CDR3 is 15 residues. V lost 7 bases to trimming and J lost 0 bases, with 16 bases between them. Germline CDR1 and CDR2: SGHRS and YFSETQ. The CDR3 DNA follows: TGCGCCAGCGGAAAAGGAACGCCGGCTAACTATGGCTACACCTTC. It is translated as CASGKGTPANYGYTF.

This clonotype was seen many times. This CDR3 is CASSSSLMSGANVLTF. In nucleotides, the CDR3 is TGTGCCAGCAGCTCCTCTCTAATGTCTGGGGCCAACGTCCTGACTTTC. The chain carries TRBV7-8 and TRBJ2-6, with D unresolved. Germline CDR1 SGHVS, CDR2 FQNEAQ. The CDR3 spans 16 residues. V lost 4 bases, J lost 1 base, and 11 bases lay in between.

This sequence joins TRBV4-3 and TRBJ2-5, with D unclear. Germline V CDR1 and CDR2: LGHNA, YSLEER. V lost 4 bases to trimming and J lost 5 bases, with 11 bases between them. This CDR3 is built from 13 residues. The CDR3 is CASSRADRETQYF. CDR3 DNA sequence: TGCGCCAGCAGCCGAGCCGACCGGGAGACCCAGTACTTC.

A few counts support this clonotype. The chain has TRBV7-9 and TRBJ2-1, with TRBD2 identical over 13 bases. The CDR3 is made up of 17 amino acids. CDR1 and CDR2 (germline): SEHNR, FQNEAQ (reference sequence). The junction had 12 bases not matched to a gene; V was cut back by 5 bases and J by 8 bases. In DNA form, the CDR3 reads TGTGCCAGCAGCCCCCTCTATTGGGGGACTAGCGGGGATGAGCAGTTCTTC. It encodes CASSPLYWGTSGDEQFF.

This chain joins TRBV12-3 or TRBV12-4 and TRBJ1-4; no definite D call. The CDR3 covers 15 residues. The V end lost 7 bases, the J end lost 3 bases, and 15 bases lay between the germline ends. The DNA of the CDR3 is TGTGCCAGCACCCAGAGGAAGGGCCCTAATGAAAAACTGTTTTTT. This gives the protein CASTQRKGPNEKLFF.

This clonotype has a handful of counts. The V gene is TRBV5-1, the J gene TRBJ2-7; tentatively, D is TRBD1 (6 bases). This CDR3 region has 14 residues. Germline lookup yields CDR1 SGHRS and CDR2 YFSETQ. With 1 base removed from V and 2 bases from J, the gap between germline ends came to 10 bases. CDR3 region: CASSLQQGTYEQYF. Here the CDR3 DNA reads TGCGCCAGCAGCTTGCAACAGGGAACCTACGAGCAGTACTTC.

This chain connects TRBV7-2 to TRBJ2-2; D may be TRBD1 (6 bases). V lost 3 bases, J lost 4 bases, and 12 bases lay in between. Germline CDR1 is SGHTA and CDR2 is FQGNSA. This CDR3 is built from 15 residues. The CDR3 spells CASSFPQGLTGELFF. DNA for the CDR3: TGTGCCAGCAGCTTCCCTCAGGGGCTCACCGGGGAGCTGTTTTTT.

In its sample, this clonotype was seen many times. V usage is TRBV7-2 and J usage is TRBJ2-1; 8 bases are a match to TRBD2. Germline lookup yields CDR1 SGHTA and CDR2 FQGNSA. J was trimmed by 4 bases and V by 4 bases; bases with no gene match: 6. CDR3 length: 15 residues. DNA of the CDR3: TGTGCCAGCAGCTCCACTAGCGGCCCTTACAATGAGCAGTTCTTC. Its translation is CASSSTSGPYNEQFF.

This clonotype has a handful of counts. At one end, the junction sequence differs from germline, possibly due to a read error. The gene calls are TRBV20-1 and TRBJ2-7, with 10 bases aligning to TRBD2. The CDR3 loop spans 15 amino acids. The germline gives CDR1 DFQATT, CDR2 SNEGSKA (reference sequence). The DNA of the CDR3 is TGCAGTGCTGGAGATTCAGCGGGAGGGCCGTACGAGCAGTACTTC. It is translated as CSAGDSAGGPYEQYF.

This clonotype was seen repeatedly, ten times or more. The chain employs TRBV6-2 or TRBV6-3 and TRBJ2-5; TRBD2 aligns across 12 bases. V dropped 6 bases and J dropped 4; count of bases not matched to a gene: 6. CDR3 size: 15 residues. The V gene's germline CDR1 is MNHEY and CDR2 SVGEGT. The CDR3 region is CASRTTSGGTETQYF. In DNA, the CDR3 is TGTGCCAGCAGAACAACTAGCGGGGGGACAGAGACCCAGTACTTC.

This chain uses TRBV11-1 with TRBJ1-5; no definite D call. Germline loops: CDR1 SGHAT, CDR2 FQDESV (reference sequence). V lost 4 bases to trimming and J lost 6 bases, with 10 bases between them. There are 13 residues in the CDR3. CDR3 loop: CASSSRSGQPQHF. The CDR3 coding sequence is TGTGCCAGCAGCTCCCGGAGCGGTCAGCCCCAGCATTTT.

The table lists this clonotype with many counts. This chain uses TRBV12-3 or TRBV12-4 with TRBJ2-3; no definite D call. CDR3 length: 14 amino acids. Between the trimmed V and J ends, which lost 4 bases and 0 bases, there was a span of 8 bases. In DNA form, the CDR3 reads TGTGCCAGCAGTTGGACCGGCAGCACAGATACGCAGTATTTT. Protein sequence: CASSWTGSTDTQYF.

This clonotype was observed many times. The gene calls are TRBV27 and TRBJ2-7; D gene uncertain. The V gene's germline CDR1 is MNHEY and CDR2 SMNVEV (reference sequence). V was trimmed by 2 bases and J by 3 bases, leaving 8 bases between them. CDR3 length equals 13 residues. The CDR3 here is CASSLSQNYEQYF. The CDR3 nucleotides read TGTGCCAGCAGTTTAAGTCAGAACTACGAGCAGTACTTC.

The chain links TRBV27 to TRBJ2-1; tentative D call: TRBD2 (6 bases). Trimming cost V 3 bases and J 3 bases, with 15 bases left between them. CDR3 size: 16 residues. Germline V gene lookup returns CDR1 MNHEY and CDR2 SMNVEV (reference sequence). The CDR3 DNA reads TGTGCCAGCAGTTTCGGAAAAGGCGGGAACTACAATGAGCAGTTCTTC. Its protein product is CASSFGKGGNYNEQFF.

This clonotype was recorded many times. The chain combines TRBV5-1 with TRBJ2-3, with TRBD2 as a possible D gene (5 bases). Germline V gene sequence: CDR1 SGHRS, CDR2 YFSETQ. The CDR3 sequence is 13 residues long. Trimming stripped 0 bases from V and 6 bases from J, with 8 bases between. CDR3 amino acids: CASSLGGEDTQYF. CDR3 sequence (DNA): TGCGCCAGCAGCTTGGGGGGAGAGGATACGCAGTATTTT.

In DNA form, the CDR3 reads TGTGCCAGCAGCTCGACTGCGTACAAGGGGTGGGATACGCAGTATTTT. This sequence encodes CASSSTAYKGWDTQYF. V is TRBV7-6 and J is TRBJ2-3; tentative D call: TRBD1 (5 bases). The CDR3 has 16 residues. V gave up 4 bases and J gave up 6 bases, with 20 bases separating them. Germline CDR1 reads SGHVS; CDR2 reads FNYEAQ.

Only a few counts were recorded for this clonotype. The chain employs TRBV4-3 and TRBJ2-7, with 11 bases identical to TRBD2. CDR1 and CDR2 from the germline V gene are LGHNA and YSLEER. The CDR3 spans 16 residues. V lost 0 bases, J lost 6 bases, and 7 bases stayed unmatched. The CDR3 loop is CASSQDRSSGRGEQYF. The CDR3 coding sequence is TGCGCCAGCAGCCAAGATCGGAGTAGCGGGAGGGGCGAGCAGTACTTC.

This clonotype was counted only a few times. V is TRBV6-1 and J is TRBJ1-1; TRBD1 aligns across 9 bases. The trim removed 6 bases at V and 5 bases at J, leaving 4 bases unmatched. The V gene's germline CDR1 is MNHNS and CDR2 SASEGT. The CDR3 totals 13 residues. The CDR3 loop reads CASSGQGLTEAFF. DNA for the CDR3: TGTGCCAGCAGCGGACAGGGGCTGACTGAAGCTTTCTTT.

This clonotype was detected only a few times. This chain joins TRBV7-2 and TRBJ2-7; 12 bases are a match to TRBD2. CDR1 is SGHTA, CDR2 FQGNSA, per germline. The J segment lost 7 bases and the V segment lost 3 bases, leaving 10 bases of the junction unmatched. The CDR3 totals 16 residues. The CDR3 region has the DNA TGTGCCAGCAGCTTGAGGAGACTAGCGGGAGAGGGGGAGCAGTACTTC. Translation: CASSLRRLAGEGEQYF.